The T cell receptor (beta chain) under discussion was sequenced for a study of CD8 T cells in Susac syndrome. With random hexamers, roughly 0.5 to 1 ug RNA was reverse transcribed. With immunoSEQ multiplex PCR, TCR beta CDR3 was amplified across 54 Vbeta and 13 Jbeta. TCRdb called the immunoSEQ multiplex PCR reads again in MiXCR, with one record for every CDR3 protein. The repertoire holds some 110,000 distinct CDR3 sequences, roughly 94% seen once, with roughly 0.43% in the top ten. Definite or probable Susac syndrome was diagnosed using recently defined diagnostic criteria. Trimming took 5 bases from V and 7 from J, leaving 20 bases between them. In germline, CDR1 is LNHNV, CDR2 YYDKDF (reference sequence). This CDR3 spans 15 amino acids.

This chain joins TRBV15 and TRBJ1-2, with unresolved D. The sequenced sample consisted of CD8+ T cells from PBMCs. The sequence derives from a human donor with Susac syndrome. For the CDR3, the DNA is TGTGCCACCAGCGGCCACGGGGTAGTCCTATCTGGCTACACCTTC. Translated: CATSGHGVVLSGYTF.